This T cell receptor (beta chain) stems from a study of beta chain features in type 1 diabetes (dated 2018 in TCRdb). General notes on the study: Patients and healthy donors did not differ in mean age, gender distribution, total cell number or subset yield. The study compared the TCRB repertoires of sorted circulating CD4+ T cell subsets in recently diagnosed type 1 diabetes patients with those in matched healthy donors. A total of 85 million to 140 million sorted cells were examined across all samples, and the number of cells per subset was strongly correlated with RNA yield. Regulatory and stem cell-like memory subsets were obtained from only 8 patients and roughly eight healthy donors, while naive and central memory subsets were obtained from all 28 donors. Overall study results and their limits: Because cDNA rather than genomic DNA was sequenced, highly expressing activated cells could have been over-represented, although no difference in activation and CD3 levels was found between groups. Only small numbers of individuals were included in the HLA sub-analyses, which left unresolved whether HLA type had any influence on TCRB rearrangement. In all four CD4+ subsets, TCRB CDR3 length was moderately but significantly shorter in type 1 diabetes patients. Fewer insertions and more nucleotide deletions at VDJ recombination sites were observed in patients with type 1 diabetes, implying thymic rearrangement abnormalities. PCR may preferentially amplify shorter templates, but because patient and control samples were amplified and corrected together, any resulting skew would affect both groups equally. Naive, central memory and regulatory TCRB repertoires appeared to be more similar among patients than among healthy donors.

This clone was observed a few times. Its antigen is not yet known. Per-base quality was not reported, and no clone a single base away is much larger than it. The entire amount of isolated RNA was reverse transcribed using the High Capacity cDNA Reverse Transcription Kit, so the sequenced TCRB transcripts were expressed ones. Naive, central memory and regulatory T cell samples underwent deep immunoSEQ sequencing, averaging around 4 million total reads per sample. Sorted cells were lysed in RLT buffer, and RNA was extracted using DNase-treated RNeasy Micro or Mini kits according to cell number. To prevent cross-contamination, every cell subset was processed on its own, while patient and healthy donor samples were processed together. The immunoSEQ multiplex PCR was used to amplify TCRB sequences from cDNA, generating 87-bp fragments that spanned the CDR3 region. The amplicons were sequenced using the Illumina HiSeq platform. Processing in the source paper ran as follows. Synthetic template baselines were used to correct PCR bias computationally, reads within Hamming distance 2 were collapsed, and singletons that could not be merged were discarded. Reads were aligned against IMGT to assign V, D and J genes, CDR3 length and insertions or deletions at six rearrangement sites. Clonotype counts were normalized to sorted cell number within each subset before computing true diversity and Gini coefficients with the tcR R package. The overlap coefficient, calculated on TCRB nucleotide sequences, was used to measure repertoire sharing. In its TCRdb copy, this immuneACCESS table keeps in-frame sequences only and misses some clones. Where compared with another copy, unresolved V genes explain less than half of these, and the others have no known cause. Clone size and V and J calls were adopted from that table, with D and trimming inferred from the DNA. The sample includes around 130,000 clones, with 7.5% to 9.5% observed a single time. The ten largest clones take up roughly 0.75% of the sample.

Inclusive of the bounding cysteine and phenylalanine, the CDR3 is 15 residues long. The read is trimmed to its CDR3 DNA, 45 bases read in frame from base 1. V gives up 2 bases and J gives up 4 bases, and the segment between their germline ends measures 12 bases. CDR1 and CDR2 were assigned from the germline V gene as LGHNA and YSLEER. From each donor, a single peripheral blood sample of about 100 mL on average was drawn into heparinised tubes. A BD FACSAria II was used to sort naive, central memory, regulatory and stem cell-like memory CD4+ T cells with a panel that included CD45RO, CCR7, CD25, CD127, CD95 and CD27. Every sorted population had a purity above 95%. Right away, PBMCs were isolated by Lymphoprep density gradient centrifugation and were stained directly, with no culture step. Samples were stained and sorted in pairs, with one healthy donor and one patient per experiment, so that batch effects were minimized.

The material sequenced was central memory CD4+ T cells from blood. The chain is encoded by TRBV4-3 joined to TRBJ2-1; a tentative D call is TRBD1 (6 bases match). The origin of this receptor is a man between 25 and 39 years old with type 1 diabetes. At the DNA level, the sequence is TGCGCCAGCAGCCAATGGGACACCGAATACAATGAGCAGTTCTTC. It codes for CASSQWDTEYNEQFF.